This T cell receptor beta chain was recorded in a study of blood T cell repertoires in COVID-19 (dated by TCRdb to between 2020 and 2021). Concerning the study at large: The collaborator samples originated in the United States, Italy and Spain and spanned the acute and convalescent phases of COVID-19. Subjects who had been exposed to COVID-19, were actively infected with it, or had recovered from it provided the deeply sampled blood TCRbeta repertoires that made up the dataset. The repertoires were released in a freely available public database meant as a resource for research on the immune response to SARS-CoV-2. Where available, HLA class I and class II types were taken from metadata supplied by the sample provider and were not determined by assay-based typing. The prospective study material was composed of cDNA or gDNA derived from T cells, B-cell-depleted T cells, or PBMCs. The sample metadata nearly always contained a de-identified subject ID, COVID-19 status, age in years and sex. The samples were drawn from two sources: the first 160 participants of the ongoing ImmuneRACE study, and 1,000 to 1,500 subjects contributed by 6 global collaborators. The investigation overall reported the following: Clinical and demographic metadata were provided uncurated, with the amount varying by source and participant.

Details on this clone: The antigen this receptor binds is unknown. No much larger clone exists at a distance of one base, and base qualities are not known.

The CDR3 contains 14 residues, cysteine and phenylalanine counted. Of the read, only the CDR3 DNA is kept; its 42 bases are in frame from base 1. The germline V and J ends show losses of 2 bases and 4 bases respectively, and no gene match explains 3 bases of the junction. In the germline V gene (reference sequence), CDR1 corresponds to MNHEY and CDR2 to SMNVEV. TCRbeta CDR3 regions were amplified from genomic DNA using the immunoSEQ Assay, a bias-controlled multiplex PCR. Per the original workflow: Nucleated cell counts per sample were estimated from amplification of reference gene primers within the assay. To quantify the absolute abundance of each unique TCRbeta CDR3 rearrangement, sequence reads were collapsed and filtered. Productive Simpson clonality was computed per sample as the square root of Simpson's diversity index over productive rearrangements. TCRdb carries this immuneACCESS record with in-frame sequences only. Its versions omit some clonotypes, under half of them owing to an unresolved V gene in the studies checked, with the rest unexplained. That table is the source of V, J and clone size, and D and trimming were worked out from the DNA. The sample table shows roughly 75,000 clones, and around 89% are seen once. The top ten constitute 0.5% to 0.7% of the sample.

The collaborating institutions used their own protocols to collect whole blood in K2EDTA tubes. For TCRbeta analysis, collaborator samples were shipped as frozen whole blood, as isolated PBMCs, or as DNA extracted from either sample type. The sample was peripheral blood. The sequence is built from TRBV27 and TRBJ2-3, with 7 bases matching TRBD1. The clonotype originates from a man between 60 and 70 years old with acute or convalescent COVID-19. The nucleotide sequence reads TGTGCCAGCAGTTTAAGACAGGGCCCAGATACGCAGTATTTT. This encodes CASSLRQGPDTQYF.